This record looks at one T cell receptor beta chain sequence and its context. Its specificity is not known. The record originates from a study of cytomegalovirus exposure and HLA in healthy donors. Study-level background: Within the Caucasian-associated ancestry cluster were roughly 81% of the 300 to 450 genotyped donors. Points from the study as a whole: V- and J-gene trimming of TCR beta was linked (in a later analysis) to a missense DCLRE1C variant. A later analysis found common viral pathogens apparently linked to several of the most significant clusters.

This CDR3 contains 20 residues. Trimming pared 5 bases from V and 5 bases from J, leaving 31 bases between. Per the germline V gene, CDR1 is MNHEY and CDR2 is SMNVEV (reference sequence). Each of the donors was a healthy bone marrow donor. The PCR ran on 60 Vbeta and 13 Jbeta primers. The assay was immunoSEQ multiplex PCR, and TCRdb's table has in-frame clones only and misses some. The table shows about 99,000 clones, with around 10% occurring only once. Input material: PBMCs. The sequence derives from a man in his forties or fifties in good health and CMV-seropositive. V and J are TRBV27 and TRBJ2-1, with a possible D match to TRBD1 (6 bases). The CDR3, as DNA: TGTGCCAGCAGTCCCATACTCAGGGGACCCCCGGCCTCCGGGGACAATGAGCAGTTCTTC. Its translation: CASSPILRGPPASGDNEQFF.